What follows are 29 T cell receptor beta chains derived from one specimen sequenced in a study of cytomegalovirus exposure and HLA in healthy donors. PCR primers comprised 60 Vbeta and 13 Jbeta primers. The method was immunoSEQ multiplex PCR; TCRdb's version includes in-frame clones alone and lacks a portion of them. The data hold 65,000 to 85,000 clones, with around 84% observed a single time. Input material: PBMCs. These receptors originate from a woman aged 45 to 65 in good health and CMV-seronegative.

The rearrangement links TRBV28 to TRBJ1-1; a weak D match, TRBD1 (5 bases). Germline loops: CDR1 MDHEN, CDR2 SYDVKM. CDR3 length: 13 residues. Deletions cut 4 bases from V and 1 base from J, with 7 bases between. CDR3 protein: CASSSQANTEAFF. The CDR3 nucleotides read TGTGCCAGCAGTTCACAGGCGAACACTGAAGCTTTCTTT. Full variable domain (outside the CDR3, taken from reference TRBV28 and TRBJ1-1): DVKVTQSSRYLVKRTGEKVFLECVQDMDHENMFWYRQDPGLGLRLIYFSYDVKMKEKGDIPEGYSVSREKKERFSLILESASTNQTSMYLCASSSQANTEAFFGQGTRLTVV.

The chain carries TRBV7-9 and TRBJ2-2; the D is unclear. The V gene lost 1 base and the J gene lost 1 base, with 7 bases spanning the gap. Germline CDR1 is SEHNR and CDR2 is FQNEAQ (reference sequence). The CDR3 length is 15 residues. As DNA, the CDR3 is TGTGCCAGCAGCTTAGACCCAGGGAACACCGGGGAGCTGTTTTTT. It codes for CASSLDPGNTGELFF.

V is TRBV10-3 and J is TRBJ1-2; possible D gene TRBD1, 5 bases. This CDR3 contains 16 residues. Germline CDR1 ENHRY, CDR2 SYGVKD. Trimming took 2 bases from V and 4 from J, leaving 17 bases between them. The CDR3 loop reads CAISEAVPGRVYGYTF. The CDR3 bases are TGTGCCATCAGTGAGGCAGTTCCCGGCAGGGTCTATGGCTACACCTTC.

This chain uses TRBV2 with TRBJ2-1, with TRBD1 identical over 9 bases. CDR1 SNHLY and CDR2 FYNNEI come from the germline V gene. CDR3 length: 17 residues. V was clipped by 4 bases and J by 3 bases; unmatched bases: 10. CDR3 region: CASSANPGQGLYNEQFF. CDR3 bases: TGTGCCAGCAGTGCGAACCCGGGACAGGGTCTCTACAATGAGCAGTTCTTC.

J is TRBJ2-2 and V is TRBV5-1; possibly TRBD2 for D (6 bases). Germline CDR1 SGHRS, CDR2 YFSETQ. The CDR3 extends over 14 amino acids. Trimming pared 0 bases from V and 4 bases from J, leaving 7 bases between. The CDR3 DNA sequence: TGCGCCAGCAGCTTGGTGGGGGGCACCGGGGAGCTGTTTTTT. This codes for CASSLVGGTGELFF. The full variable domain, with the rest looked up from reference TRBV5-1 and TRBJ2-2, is KAGVTQTPRYLIKTRGQQVTLSCSPISGHRSVSWYQQTPGQGLQFLFEYFSETQRNKGNFPGRFSGRQFSNSRSEMNVSTLELGDSALYLCASSLVGGTGELFFGEGSRLTVL.

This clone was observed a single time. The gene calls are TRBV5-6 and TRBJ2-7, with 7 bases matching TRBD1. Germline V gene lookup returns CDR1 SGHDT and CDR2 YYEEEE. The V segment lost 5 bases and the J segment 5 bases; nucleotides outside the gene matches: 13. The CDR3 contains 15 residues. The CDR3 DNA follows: TGTGCCAGCAGGTCGGGACAGACTATACTTGACGAGCAGTACTTC. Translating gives CASRSGQTILDEQYF.

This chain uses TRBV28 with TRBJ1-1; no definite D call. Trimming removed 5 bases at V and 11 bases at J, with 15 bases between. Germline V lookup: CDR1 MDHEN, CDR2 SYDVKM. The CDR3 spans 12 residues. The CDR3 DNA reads TGTGCCAGCAGTACCGTCGGGGAAGGGGCTTTCTTT. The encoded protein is CASSTVGEGAFF. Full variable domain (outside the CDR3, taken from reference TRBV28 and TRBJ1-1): DVKVTQSSRYLVKRTGEKVFLECVQDMDHENMFWYRQDPGLGLRLIYFSYDVKMKEKGDIPEGYSVSREKKERFSLILESASTNQTSMYLCASSTVGEGAFFGQGTRLTVV.

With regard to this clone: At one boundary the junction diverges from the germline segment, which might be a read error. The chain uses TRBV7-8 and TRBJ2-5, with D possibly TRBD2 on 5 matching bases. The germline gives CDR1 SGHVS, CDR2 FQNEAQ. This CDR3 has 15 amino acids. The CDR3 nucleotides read TGTGCCAGCAGCTCCACCGCGGGCACCAGAGAGGCCCAGTACTTC. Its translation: CASSSTAGTREAQYF.

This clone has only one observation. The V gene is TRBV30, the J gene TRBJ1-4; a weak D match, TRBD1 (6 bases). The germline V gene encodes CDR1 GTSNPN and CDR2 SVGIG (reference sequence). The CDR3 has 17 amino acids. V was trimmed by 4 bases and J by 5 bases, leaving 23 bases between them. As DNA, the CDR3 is TGTGCCTGGACCCCTGTAGGAGCGGGGGCGCTGAATGAAAAACTGTTTTTT. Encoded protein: CAWTPVGAGALNEKLFF.

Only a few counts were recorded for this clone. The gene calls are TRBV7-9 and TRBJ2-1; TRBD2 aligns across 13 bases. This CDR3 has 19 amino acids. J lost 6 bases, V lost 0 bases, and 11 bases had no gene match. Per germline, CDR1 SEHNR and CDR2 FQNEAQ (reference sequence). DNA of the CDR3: TGTGCCAGCAGCTTAGCTAAATACGGGACTAGCGGGATACGCAATGAGCAGTTCTTC. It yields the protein CASSLAKYGTSGIRNEQFF.

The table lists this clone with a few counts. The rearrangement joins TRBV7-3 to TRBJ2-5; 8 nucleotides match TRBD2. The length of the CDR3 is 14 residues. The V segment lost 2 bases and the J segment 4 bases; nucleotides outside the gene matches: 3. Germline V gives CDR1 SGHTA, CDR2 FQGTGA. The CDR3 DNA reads TGTGCCAGCAGCTTAGGGACTAGTAGAGAGACCCAGTACTTC. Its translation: CASSLGTSRETQYF.

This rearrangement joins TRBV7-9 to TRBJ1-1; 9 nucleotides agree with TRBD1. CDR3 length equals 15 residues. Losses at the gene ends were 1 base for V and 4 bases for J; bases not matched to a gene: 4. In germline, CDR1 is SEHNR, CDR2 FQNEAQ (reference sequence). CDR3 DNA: TGTGCCAGCAGCTTAGAACAGGGGGCTATCACTGAAGCTTTCTTT. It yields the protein CASSLEQGAITEAFF.

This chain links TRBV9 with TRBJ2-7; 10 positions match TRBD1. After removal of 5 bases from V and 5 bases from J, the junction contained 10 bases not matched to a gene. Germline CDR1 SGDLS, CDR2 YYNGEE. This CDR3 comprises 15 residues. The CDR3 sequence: CASSGIGTGVHEQYF. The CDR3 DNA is TGTGCCAGCAGTGGAATCGGGACAGGGGTACACGAGCAGTACTTC.

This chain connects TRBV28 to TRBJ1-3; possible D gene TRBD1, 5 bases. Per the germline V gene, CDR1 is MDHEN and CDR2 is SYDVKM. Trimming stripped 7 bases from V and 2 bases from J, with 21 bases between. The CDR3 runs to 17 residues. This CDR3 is CASTRQGTISPGNTIYF. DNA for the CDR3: TGTGCCAGCACTCGGCAGGGAACTATTTCACCTGGAAACACCATATATTTT.

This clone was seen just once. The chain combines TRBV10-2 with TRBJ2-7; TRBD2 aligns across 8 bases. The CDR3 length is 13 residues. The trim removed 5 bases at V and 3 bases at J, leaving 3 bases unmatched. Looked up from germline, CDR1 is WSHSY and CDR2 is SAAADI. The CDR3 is CASSLAGSYEQYV. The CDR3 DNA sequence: TGCGCCAGCAGTTTAGCGGGGAGCTACGAGCAGTACGTC.

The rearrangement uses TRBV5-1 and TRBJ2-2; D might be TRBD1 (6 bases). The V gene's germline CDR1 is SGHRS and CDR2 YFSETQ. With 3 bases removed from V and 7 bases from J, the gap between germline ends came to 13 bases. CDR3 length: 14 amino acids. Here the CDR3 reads CASSSQTGGGELFF. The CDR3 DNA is TGCGCCAGCAGCTCCCAGACAGGCGGCGGGGAGCTGTTTTTT.

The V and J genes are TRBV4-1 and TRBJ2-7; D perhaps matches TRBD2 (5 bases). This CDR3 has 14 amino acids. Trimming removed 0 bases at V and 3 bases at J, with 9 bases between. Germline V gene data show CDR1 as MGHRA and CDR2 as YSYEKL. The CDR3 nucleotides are TGCGCCAGCAGCCAAGATATCACTAGCTACGAGCAGTACTTC. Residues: CASSQDITSYEQYF.

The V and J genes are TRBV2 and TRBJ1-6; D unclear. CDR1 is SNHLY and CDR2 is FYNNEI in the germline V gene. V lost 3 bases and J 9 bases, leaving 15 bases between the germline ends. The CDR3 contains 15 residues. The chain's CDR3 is CASSDSRGGFSPLHF. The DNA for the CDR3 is TGTGCCAGCAGTGATTCCCGTGGAGGGTTTTCACCCCTCCACTTT.

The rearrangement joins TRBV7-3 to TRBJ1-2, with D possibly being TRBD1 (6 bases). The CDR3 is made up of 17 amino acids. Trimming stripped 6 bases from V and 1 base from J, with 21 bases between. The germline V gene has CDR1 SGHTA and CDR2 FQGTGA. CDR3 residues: CASRRSYNRECNYGYTF. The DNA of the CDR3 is TGTGCCAGCAGACGCTCTTATAACAGGGAATGTAACTATGGCTACACCTTC.

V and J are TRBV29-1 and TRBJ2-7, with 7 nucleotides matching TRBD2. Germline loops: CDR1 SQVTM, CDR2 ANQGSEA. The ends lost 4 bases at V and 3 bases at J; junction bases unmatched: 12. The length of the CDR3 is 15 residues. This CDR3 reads CSVGGGTGKGYEQYF. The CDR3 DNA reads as TGCAGCGTTGGGGGAGGGACGGGAAAAGGCTACGAGCAGTACTTC.

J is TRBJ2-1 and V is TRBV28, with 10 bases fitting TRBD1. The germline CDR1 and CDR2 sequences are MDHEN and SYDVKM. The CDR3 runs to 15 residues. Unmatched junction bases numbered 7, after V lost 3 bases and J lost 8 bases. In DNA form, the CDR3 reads TGTGCCAGCAGTTTCCGGGACAGGGGCAGGGATGAGCAGTTCTTC. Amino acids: CASSFRDRGRDEQFF.

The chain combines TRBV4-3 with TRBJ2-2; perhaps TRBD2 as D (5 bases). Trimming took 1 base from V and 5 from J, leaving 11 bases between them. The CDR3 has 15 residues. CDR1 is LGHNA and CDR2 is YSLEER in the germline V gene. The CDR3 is CASSQVLGETGELFF. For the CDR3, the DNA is TGCGCCAGCAGCCAAGTACTCGGGGAAACCGGGGAGCTGTTTTTT.

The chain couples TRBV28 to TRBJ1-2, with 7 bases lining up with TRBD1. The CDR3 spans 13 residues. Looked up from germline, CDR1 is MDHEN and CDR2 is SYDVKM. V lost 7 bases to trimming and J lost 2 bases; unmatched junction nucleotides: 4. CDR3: CASTLQGNYGYTF. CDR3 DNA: TGTGCCAGCACCTTACAGGGGAACTATGGCTACACCTTC.

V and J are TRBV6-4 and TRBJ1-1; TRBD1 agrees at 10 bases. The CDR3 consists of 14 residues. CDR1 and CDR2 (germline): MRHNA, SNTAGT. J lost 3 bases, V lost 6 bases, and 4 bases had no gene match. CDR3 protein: CASSAGQGHTEAFF. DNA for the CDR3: TGTGCCAGCAGCGCGGGACAGGGGCACACTGAAGCTTTCTTT.

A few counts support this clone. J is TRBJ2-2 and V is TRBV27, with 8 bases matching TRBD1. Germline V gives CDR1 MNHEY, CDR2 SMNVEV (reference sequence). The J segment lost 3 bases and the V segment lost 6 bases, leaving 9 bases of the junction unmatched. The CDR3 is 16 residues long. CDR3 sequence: CASSPERTGYTGELFF. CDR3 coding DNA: TGTGCCAGCAGCCCCGAGAGGACAGGGTACACCGGGGAGCTGTTTTTT.

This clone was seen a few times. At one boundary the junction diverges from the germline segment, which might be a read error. The DNA of the CDR3 is TGTGCCAGCACTCAGACGGTCGTAGGGAGGCGATTCTTC. Translated, it gives CASTQTVVGRRFF. This chain links TRBV6-5 with TRBJ2-7; D possibly corresponds to TRBD2 (6 bases). CDR3 length equals 13 residues. Germline CDR1 and CDR2: MNHEY and SVGAGI.

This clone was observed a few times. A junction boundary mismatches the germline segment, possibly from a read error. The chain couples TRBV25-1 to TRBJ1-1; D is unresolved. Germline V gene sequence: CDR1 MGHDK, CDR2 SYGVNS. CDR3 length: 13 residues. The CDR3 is CASSGTSHTEAFF. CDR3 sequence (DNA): TGTGCCAGCAGTGGCACTAGTCACACCGAAGCTTTCTTT.

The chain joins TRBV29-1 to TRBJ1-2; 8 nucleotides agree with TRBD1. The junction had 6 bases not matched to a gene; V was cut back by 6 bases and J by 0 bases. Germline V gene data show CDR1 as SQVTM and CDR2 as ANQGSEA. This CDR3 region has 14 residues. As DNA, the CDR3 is TGCAGCGTGAGGACAGGGAAGACTAACTATGGCTACACCTTC. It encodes CSVRTGKTNYGYTF.

The chain's CDR3 is CASSQDSGDYNEQFF. DNA for the CDR3: TGTGCCAGCAGCCAAGATTCGGGAGACTACAATGAGCAGTTCTTC. This rearrangement joins TRBV4-2 to TRBJ2-1; possibly TRBD2 for D (6 bases). Trimming removed 0 bases from V and 3 bases from J, with 9 bases in between. The CDR3 runs to 15 residues. Germline CDR1 LGHNA, CDR2 YNFKEQ.